Here is one T cell receptor (beta chain) with its context. This sample was included in a study of blood T cell repertoires in COVID-19. About the study: T cells, B-cell-depleted T cells, or PBMCs supplied cDNA or gDNA.

The repertoire was sequenced with immunoSEQ multiplex PCR; TCRdb's copy has only in-frame clones and lacks some. Altogether under 300,000 clones are present, roughly 89% being singletons, with the ten largest covering 1.9%. Across fewer than 25 US areas, participants ranged in age from 18 to 89 years. Two negative PCRs, clearance, or symptom resolution characterized the recovered Cohort 3 donors. Specimen: PBMCs or T cells enriched from blood (not recorded which). This TCR came from a woman aged 60-70 years who had recovered from COVID-19.

CDR3 region: CSVESSANYNEQFF. The CDR3 DNA reads TGCAGCGTTGAATCTAGCGCGAACTACAATGAGCAGTTCTTC. The chain recombines TRBV29-1 with TRBJ2-1, with a possible D match to TRBD2 (6 bases). Germline CDR1 reads SQVTM; CDR2 reads ANQGSEA. V lost 2 bases and J 3 bases, leaving 11 bases between the germline ends. The CDR3 has 14 residues.